This T cell receptor (beta chain) came from a study of blood T cell repertoires in COVID-19. Produced via immunoSEQ multiplex PCR; TCRdb's table is partial and in-frame only. The data contain 35,000 or so clones, 80% of them seen just once; the ten biggest clones take up 13% to 15%. The clonotype originates from a woman aged 70-85 years with acute or convalescent COVID-19. Sequencing input: peripheral blood.

Written as DNA, the CDR3 is TGTGCCAGCAGTTCCGAGGGAGTCAACACCTTC. As protein: CASSSEGVNTF. The rearrangement joins TRBV28 to TRBJ1-2; no firm D call. Germline V gene sequence: CDR1 MDHEN, CDR2 SYDVKM. The V and J ends lost 4 bases and 12 bases respectively, with 12 bases between them. The CDR3 covers 11 residues.